The subject of this entry is one T cell receptor (beta chain). Its specific antigen is unknown. Qualities for individual bases were not recorded, and no much larger clone is one base off. What this sample's treatment or condition label stands for: roughly 19 received Ad26.COV2.S at low or high dose, single or two shots; about 5 received placebo; per-sample allocation not given. Repertoires of vaccine and placebo recipients were sequenced from samples taken on day 63 after the first injection. In Cohort 1b, 20 to 25 adults aged 18-55 years were enrolled at a single site in Boston, USA, between 29 July and 7 August 2020. Ad26.COV2.S was a replication-incompetent adenovirus type 26 vector expressing a prefusion-stabilized SARS-CoV-2 spike protein from the original Wuhan strain. This sample is drawn from a study of Ad26.COV2.S vaccination and SARS-CoV-2 variants (dated by TCRdb to the early 2020s). As for the study more broadly: Donors in the vaccine arm were drawn from COV1001, a phase I-IIa trial of Ad26.COV2.S in healthy adults that was multicentre, randomized, double-blind and placebo-controlled. The TCR-sequenced set comprised about 32 samples: approximately 19 Ad26.COV2.S vaccine recipients, 5 placebo recipients and 8 SARS-CoV-2 convalescent individuals. Investigators remained blinded to trial group allocation during experiments and outcome assessment. Trial participants were randomized into five groups of five: low-dose or high-dose Ad26.COV2.S given once or twice, or placebo on both occasions. Ad26.COV2.S was administered intramuscularly at a dose of 5x10^10 or 1x10^11 viral particles, either as one shot or as two shots given 56 days apart. Sequencing of the TCRbeta repertoire served to evaluate the specificity and breadth of SARS-CoV-2-reactive T cell receptors following Ad26.COV2.S vaccination.

The junction shows trimming of 2 bases on V and 0 bases on J, plus 8 bases between the germline ends. The CDR3 has 16 amino acids, counting the end cysteine and phenylalanine. CDR3 DNA is the only sequence kept; it has 48 bases, read in frame from the first base. CDR1 and CDR2 were assigned from the germline V gene (reference sequence) as LGHDT and YNNKEL. TCRbeta CDR3 regions were sequenced with the immunoSEQ Assay. After extraction, genomic DNA underwent amplification by bias-controlled multiplex PCR, followed by high-throughput sequencing. As for the original processing: To quantify the absolute abundance of each unique TCRbeta CDR3 region, sequences were collapsed and filtered. T cell fraction was estimated by normalization of TCRbeta template counts to usable DNA, with usable DNA being measured through amplification of reference genes present in all nucleated cells. Repertoire TCRs were annotated as SARS-CoV-2-specific by exact matching of V gene, CDR3 amino acid sequence and J gene to a known reactive TCR set. The reference SARS-CoV-2 TCR set was derived from MIRA and filtered for enrichment in COVID-19-positive ImmuneCODE repertoires, a step that removed public or cross-reactive TCRs. Drawing on the MIRA antigens, annotated TCRs were analysed further at the level of specific ORF or position within ORF. Breadth was defined as the number of annotated unique rearrangements divided by the total number of unique productive rearrangements, and depth was defined as the summed frequency of the annotated unique rearrangements. Two-sided Wilcoxon rank-sum tests were used to compare TCR breadth between groups. This is the immuneACCESS table as TCRdb keeps it, with only in-frame sequences that have V and J called. A part of the clones is gone; compared with another copy, unresolved V genes explain less than half, and the rest is unexplained. That table furnishes V, J and clone size, whereas the DNA furnished D and trimming. This sample comprises 400,000 to 450,000 clones, around 92% of them detected only once. The top ten clones comprise approximately 1.6% of the sample.

Study-level results and caveats: Non-spike TCR breadth was comparable between vaccine and placebo recipients, consistent with the vaccine containing only spike. The study was not powered to compare responses between vaccine doses or regimens. Substantial breadth of spike-specific CD8+ and CD4+ T cell responses was reported after vaccination. According to the authors, total T cell responses may have been underestimated by the TCR breadth and depth analyses. Compared with placebo recipients, Ad26.COV2.S recipients showed higher spike-specific TCR breadth (P = 0.0014).

This TCR derives from a person aged 18-65 years who received the Ad26.COV2.S COVID-19 vaccine or a placebo. The chain employs TRBV3-1 (or the pseudogene TRBV3-2) and TRBJ1-6, and possibly TRBD1, on 5 matching bases. The sequencing used peripheral blood, collected in a trial of Ad26.COV2.S vaccine versus placebo. The bases read TGTGCCAGCAGCCAACAGGGAAGCTCCTATAATTCACCCCTCCACTTT. It codes for CASSQQGSSYNSPLHF.